The 20 T cell receptor beta chains reported below all come from one sample, sequenced in a study of T cells in localized non-small cell lung cancer. TCRdb keeps only in-frame clones here, not all; method: immunoSEQ multiplex PCR. The sample has around 64,000 clones; roughly four fifths are singletons. Sequenced here: PBMCs, sampled before any cancer treatment. The receptors derive from a man aged 40 to 70 with stage II lung adenocarcinoma.

V is TRBV5-1 and J is TRBJ1-4; 7 bases match TRBD1. Trimming removed 5 bases from V and 0 bases from J; junction bases left unmatched: 4. The CDR3 contains 15 residues. Germline CDR1 reads SGHRS; CDR2 reads YFSETQ. The CDR3 loop is CASRFTGATNEKLFF. CDR3 in DNA: TGCGCCAGCAGATTTACAGGGGCAACTAATGAAAAACTGTTTTTT.

This rearrangement joins TRBV5-1 to TRBJ2-7; 8 nucleotides align to TRBD1. Trimming at V came to 5 bases and at J to 1 base, leaving 5 bases not matched to a gene. Germline V CDR1 and CDR2: SGHRS, YFSETQ. The CDR3 is made up of 14 amino acids. In nucleotides, the CDR3 is TGCGCCAGCAGTAAGGACAGGGTTTCCTACGAGCAGTACTTC. This sequence encodes CASSKDRVSYEQYF. Together with reference TRBV5-1 and TRBJ2-7, the CDR3 gives the full variable domain: KAGVTQTPRYLIKTRGQQVTLSCSPISGHRSVSWYQQTPGQGLQFLFEYFSETQRNKGNFPGRFSGRQFSNSRSEMNVSTLELGDSALYLCASSKDRVSYEQYFGPGTRLTVT.

The chain recombines TRBV5-8 with TRBJ2-7, with 8 bases aligning to TRBD2. J was trimmed by 3 bases and V by 6 bases; bases with no gene match: 8. Germline CDR1 is SGHTS and CDR2 is YDEGEE. The CDR3 runs to 14 residues. The CDR3 DNA reads TGTGCCAGCATCCCGGGGGGGCACAACTACGAGCAGTACTTC. Protein product: CASIPGGHNYEQYF.

This clone was detected once. The V and J genes are TRBV6-1 and TRBJ2-2, with TRBD2 as a possible D gene (6 bases). Trimming pared 6 bases from V and 6 bases from J, leaving 17 bases between. Germline V CDR1 and CDR2: MNHNS, SASEGT. This CDR3 region has 15 residues. The CDR3 sequence: CASSSRIAVAGELFF. Written as DNA, the CDR3 is TGTGCCAGCAGCAGCCGGATAGCGGTAGCCGGGGAGCTGTTTTTT.

The rearrangement uses TRBV18 and TRBJ2-7, with unresolved D. This CDR3 spans 14 amino acids. The germline V gene has CDR1 KGHSH and CDR2 LQKENI. V was shortened by 0 bases and J by 5 bases, with 11 bases between the two germline ends. The DNA for the CDR3 is TGTGCCAGCTCACCACCCGAAGGATCCAACGAGCAGTACTTC. Its translation: CASSPPEGSNEQYF.

The gene calls are TRBV7-9 and TRBJ1-2; tentative D call: TRBD1 (5 bases). The CDR3 is made up of 12 amino acids. CDR1 and CDR2 (germline): SEHNR, FQNEAQ (reference sequence). V lost 1 base to trimming and J lost 8 bases, with 8 bases between them. CDR3 DNA: TGTGCCAGCAGCTTAGTGGGGACCGGCTACACCTTC. It encodes CASSLVGTGYTF.

The rearrangement links TRBV29-1 to TRBJ2-7; D remains ambiguous. Germline-derived CDR1 and CDR2 are SQVTM and ANQGSEA. Deletions cut 7 bases from V and 2 bases from J, with 6 bases between. This CDR3 has 10 amino acids. The CDR3 DNA reads TGCAGCGGGGGAACCTACGAGCAGTACTTC. Its protein product is CSGGTYEQYF.

The gene calls are TRBV4-3 and TRBJ1-1; 7 nucleotides align to TRBD1. This CDR3 is built from 14 residues. The V segment lost 3 bases and the J segment 1 base; nucleotides outside the gene matches: 2. CDR1 LGHNA and CDR2 YSLEER come from the germline V gene. In nucleotides, the CDR3 is TGCGCCAGCAGCCACCAGGGGGAGAACACTGAAGCTTTCTTT. It encodes CASSHQGENTEAFF.

A few counts support this clone. The chain's CDR3 is CASSLGSGGVYGYTF. The CDR3 DNA reads TGCGCCAGCAGCTTGGGATCAGGGGGCGTGTATGGCTACACCTTC. The rearrangement uses TRBV5-1 and TRBJ1-2, with 8 bases that match TRBD1. The CDR3 totals 15 residues. Germline CDR1 SGHRS, CDR2 YFSETQ. The J segment lost 5 bases and the V segment lost 0 bases, leaving 6 bases of the junction unmatched.

This rearrangement joins TRBV10-2 to TRBJ2-1, with D perhaps TRBD1 (6 bases). Germline V gives CDR1 WSHSY, CDR2 SAAADI. There are 16 residues in the CDR3. Trimming removed 3 bases at V and 0 bases at J, with 12 bases between. CDR3 region: CASSDGLTGSYNEQFF. CDR3 coding DNA: TGCGCCAGCAGTGACGGCCTGACAGGCTCCTACAATGAGCAGTTCTTC.

This clone has ten or more counts. The chain couples TRBV10-3 to TRBJ1-3; D is possibly TRBD1 (5 bases). The V end lost 4 bases, the J end lost 2 bases, and 9 bases lay between the germline ends. The CDR3 has 14 residues. The germline CDR1 and CDR2 sequences are ENHRY and SYGVKD. CDR3 amino acids: CAISAIQAGNTIYF. DNA for the CDR3: TGTGCCATCAGTGCGATACAGGCTGGAAACACCATATATTTT.

V usage is TRBV27 and J usage is TRBJ1-5; tentative D call: TRBD1 (6 bases). Germline V gives CDR1 MNHEY, CDR2 SMNVEV (reference sequence). The CDR3 has 14 amino acids. Trimming removed 2 bases from V and 4 bases from J, with 9 bases in between. The CDR3 is CASSLGGLNQPQHF. In DNA, the CDR3 is TGTGCCAGCAGTTTAGGGGGCCTTAATCAGCCCCAGCATTTT.

This clone was counted once. The chain combines TRBV20-1 with TRBJ2-5; no clear D gene. CDR3 size: 11 residues. Trimming left V 0 bases short and J 6 bases short, with 5 bases between. Germline V CDR1 and CDR2: DFQATT, SNEGSKA (reference sequence). In DNA, the CDR3 is TGCAGTGCTAGAGATCGAAAGACCCAGTACTTC. Protein: CSARDRKTQYF.

V and J are TRBV7-3 and TRBJ1-1; TRBD1 might be the D (5 bases). The germline V and J ends were trimmed by 6 bases and 3 bases, with 11 bases remaining between them. This CDR3 has 13 residues. The germline CDR1 and CDR2 sequences are SGHTA and FQGTGA. The CDR3 spells CASRLQGDTEAFF. The CDR3 bases are TGTGCCAGCAGACTACAAGGGGACACTGAAGCTTTCTTT. Full variable domain (outside the CDR3, taken from reference TRBV7-3 and TRBJ1-1): GAGVSQTPSNKVTEKGKYVELRCDPISGHTALYWYRQSLGQGPEFLIYFQGTGAADDSGLPNDRFFAVRPEGSVSTLKIQRTERGDSAVYLCASRLQGDTEAFFGQGTRLTVV.

The rearrangement links TRBV5-4 to TRBJ2-7, with 7 nucleotides matching TRBD1. The junction had 5 bases not matched to a gene; V was cut back by 0 bases and J by 2 bases. CDR1 is SGHNT, CDR2 YYREEE, per germline (reference sequence). The CDR3 length is 15 residues. The CDR3 is CASSLGQGEPYEQYF. The CDR3 nucleotides read TGTGCCAGCAGCTTGGGGCAGGGGGAACCCTACGAGCAGTACTTC.

This clone is termed medium-sized. The genes are TRBV20-1 and TRBJ1-1; 9 bases match TRBD1. Germline V gives CDR1 DFQATT, CDR2 SNEGSKA (reference sequence). The length of the CDR3 is 10 residues. V shed 3 bases and J 12 bases; nucleotides not matched to a gene: 2. For the CDR3, the DNA is TGCAGTGCTAGGGGACAGGGCTCTTTCTTT. Protein: CSARGQGSFF.

This clone has at least ten counts. The chain carries TRBV30 and TRBJ1-2; TRBD1 might be the D (6 bases). The V gene lost 5 bases and the J gene lost 1 base, with 14 bases spanning the gap. CDR3 size: 14 residues. Looked up from germline, CDR1 is GTSNPN and CDR2 is SVGIG (reference sequence). The CDR3 spells CAWGLLGGNYGYTF. Written as DNA, the CDR3 is TGTGCCTGGGGGCTCCTAGGGGGTAACTATGGCTACACCTTC.

V and J are TRBV27 and TRBJ2-4, with TRBD1 identical over 9 bases. This CDR3 region has 16 residues. Looked up from germline, CDR1 is MNHEY and CDR2 is SMNVEV (reference sequence). Trimming cost V 3 bases and J 8 bases; bases outside gene matches: 11. CDR3 DNA: TGTGCCAGCAGTTTGGGCGGGAACAGGGGGCTGGACATTCAGTACTTC. Its protein product is CASSLGGNRGLDIQYF.

The gene calls are TRBV28 and TRBJ2-7; 11 bases agree with TRBD1. The length of the CDR3 is 15 residues. The ends lost 7 bases at V and 7 bases at J; junction bases unmatched: 12. Germline V lookup: CDR1 MDHEN, CDR2 SYDVKM. The CDR3 region is CASKLRTDRGREQYF. The CDR3 DNA follows: TGTGCCAGCAAACTAAGGACGGACAGGGGGCGTGAGCAGTACTTC.

The chain couples TRBV5-8 to TRBJ1-4; weak D call: TRBD1 (5 bases). V lost 4 bases and J lost 12, with 22 bases in between. The CDR3 has 15 amino acids. From germline, CDR1 is SGHTS and CDR2 YDEGEE. CDR3 sequence: CASSAGGPPLKELFF. The DNA for the CDR3 is TGTGCCAGCAGCGCGGGGGGACCGCCGTTAAAGGAACTGTTTTTT.